This T cell receptor beta chain was sequenced in a study of cytomegalovirus exposure and HLA in healthy donors. CDR1 and CDR2 (germline): SQVTM, ANQGSEA. V shed 1 base and J shed 9 bases, with 7 bases lying between them. The CDR3 runs to 11 residues. For this clone: Its antigen is as yet unknown.

Primers included in the PCR were 60 Vbeta and 13 Jbeta primers. Sequencing used immunoSEQ multiplex PCR; TCRdb keeps in-frame clones, though not all of them. The sample carries approximately 80,000 clones, 78% recorded once. General observations from the study: TRBV6-2, TRBV6-3 and other indistinguishable V segments were excluded. Earlier results showed most TCR beta V segments being productive about 87% or about 30% of the time.

This TCR was sampled from a male donor in good health and CMV-seropositive. This chain joins TRBV29-1 and TRBJ2-1; TRBD2 might be the D (5 bases). Source material: PBMCs. The CDR3 sequence: CSVEGGVEQFF. CDR3 nucleotide sequence: TGCAGCGTTGAAGGGGGAGTTGAGCAGTTCTTC.